The clone carrying this T cell receptor beta chain has a count of ten or more. What it recognizes is unknown. The data belong to a study of T-cell memory formation after mild COVID-19. Study information: Largely donor-specific sequence clusters came from two donors. Study conclusions and caveats: Researchers could not confirm that second-wave clones peaking on day 37 targeted SARS-CoV-2.

TCRdb redid the calling of the 5' RACE reads with MiXCR, one entry per CDR3 protein. The repertoire holds 470,000 or so distinct CDR3 sequences, with about 20% as singletons. V lost 6 bases to trimming and J lost 2 bases; unmatched junction nucleotides: 3. The germline gives CDR1 SQVTM, CDR2 ANQGSEA. The CDR3 length is 12 residues. The rearrangement joins TRBV29-1 to TRBJ2-7; 8 bases map to TRBD1. The sequencing sample was made of PBMCs or a T cell subset sorted from them (not recorded which). The source is an adult woman who had mild COVID-19 (a few samples of this study predate the infection). Cell type and time point are not known. CDR3 sequence: CSVGQAAYEQYF. The DNA for the CDR3 is TGCAGCGTGGGACAGGCGGCCTACGAGCAGTACTTC.